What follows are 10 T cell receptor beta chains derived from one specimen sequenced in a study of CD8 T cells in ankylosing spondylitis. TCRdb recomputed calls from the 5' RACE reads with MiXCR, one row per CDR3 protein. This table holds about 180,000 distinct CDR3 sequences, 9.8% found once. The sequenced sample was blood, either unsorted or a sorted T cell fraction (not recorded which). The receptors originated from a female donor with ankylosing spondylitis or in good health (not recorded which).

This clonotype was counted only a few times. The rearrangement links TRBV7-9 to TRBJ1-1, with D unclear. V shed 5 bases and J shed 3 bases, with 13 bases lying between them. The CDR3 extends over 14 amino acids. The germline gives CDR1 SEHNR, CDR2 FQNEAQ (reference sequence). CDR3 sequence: CASSPSAPDTEAFF. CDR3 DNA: TGTGCCAGCAGCCCAAGCGCGCCGGACACTGAAGCTTTCTTT.

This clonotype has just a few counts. CDR3 DNA sequence: TGTGCCAGCAGCGCCGGGACAGAGGAAAAACTGTTTTTT. Its translation: CASSAGTEEKLFF. This chain joins TRBV13 and TRBJ1-4; 7 nucleotides agree with TRBD1. With 5 bases clipped from V and 8 bases from J, the junction kept 5 bases outside the gene matches. The CDR3 spans 13 residues. The germline V gene encodes CDR1 PRHDT and CDR2 FYEKMQ (reference sequence).

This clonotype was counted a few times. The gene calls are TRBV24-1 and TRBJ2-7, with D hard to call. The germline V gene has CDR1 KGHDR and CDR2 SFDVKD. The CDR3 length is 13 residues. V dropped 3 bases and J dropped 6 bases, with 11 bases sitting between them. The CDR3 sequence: CATSDTLPGEQYF. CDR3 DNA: TGTGCCACCAGTGATACCCTCCCCGGCGAGCAGTACTTC.

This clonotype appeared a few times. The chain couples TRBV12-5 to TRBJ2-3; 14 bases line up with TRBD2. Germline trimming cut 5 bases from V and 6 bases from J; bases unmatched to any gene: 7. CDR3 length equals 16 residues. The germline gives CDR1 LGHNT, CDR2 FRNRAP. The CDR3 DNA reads TGTGCTAGTGGTGGGGGACTAGCGGGAGAGGTGGATACGCAGTATTTT. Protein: CASGGGLAGEVDTQYF.

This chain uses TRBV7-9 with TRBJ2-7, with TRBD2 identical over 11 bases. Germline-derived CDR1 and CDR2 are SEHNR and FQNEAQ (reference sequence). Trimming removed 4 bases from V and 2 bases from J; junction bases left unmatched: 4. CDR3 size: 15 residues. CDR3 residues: CASSYLAGGPYEQYF. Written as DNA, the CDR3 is TGTGCCAGCAGCTATCTAGCGGGAGGCCCCTACGAGCAGTACTTC.

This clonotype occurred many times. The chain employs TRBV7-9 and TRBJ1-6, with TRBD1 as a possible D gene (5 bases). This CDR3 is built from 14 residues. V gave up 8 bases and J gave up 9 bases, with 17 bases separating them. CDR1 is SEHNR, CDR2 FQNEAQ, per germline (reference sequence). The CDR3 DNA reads TGTGCCAGCCTCTCCGGGGCAAGCGGTTCACCCCTCCACTTT. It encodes CASLSGASGSPLHF.

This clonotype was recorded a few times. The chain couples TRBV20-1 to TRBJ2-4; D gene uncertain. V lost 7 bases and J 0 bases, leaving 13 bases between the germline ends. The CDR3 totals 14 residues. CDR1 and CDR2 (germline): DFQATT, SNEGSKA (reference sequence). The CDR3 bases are TGCAGTGGCTATTCCTCCCTAGCCAAAAACATTCAGTACTTC. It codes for CSGYSSLAKNIQYF.

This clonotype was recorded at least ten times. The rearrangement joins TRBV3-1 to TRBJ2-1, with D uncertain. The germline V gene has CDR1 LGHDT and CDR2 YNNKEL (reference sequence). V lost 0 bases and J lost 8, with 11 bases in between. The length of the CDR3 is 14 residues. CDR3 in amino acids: CASSQETAWDEQFF. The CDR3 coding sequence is TGTGCCAGCAGCCAAGAGACTGCTTGGGATGAGCAGTTCTTC.

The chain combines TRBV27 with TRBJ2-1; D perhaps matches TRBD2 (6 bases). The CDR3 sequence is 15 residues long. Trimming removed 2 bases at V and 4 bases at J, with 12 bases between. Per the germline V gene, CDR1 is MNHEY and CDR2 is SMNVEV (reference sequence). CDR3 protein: CASSLVGTSYNEQFF. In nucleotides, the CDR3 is TGTGCCAGCAGTTTAGTAGGGACTTCTTACAATGAGCAGTTCTTC.

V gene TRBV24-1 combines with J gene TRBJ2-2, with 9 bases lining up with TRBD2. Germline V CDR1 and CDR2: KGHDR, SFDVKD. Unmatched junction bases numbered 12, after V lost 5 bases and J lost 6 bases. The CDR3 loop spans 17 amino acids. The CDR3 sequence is CATSAVLRSGRPGELFF. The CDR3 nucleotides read TGTGCCACCAGTGCCGTACTCCGTAGCGGGAGACCCGGGGAGCTGTTTTTT.